The rows below give T cell receptor beta chains drawn from one sample of a study of cytomegalovirus exposure and HLA in healthy donors. This table comes from immunoSEQ multiplex PCR, and its TCRdb copy is limited to in-frame clones, with some not included. The sample contains approximately 300,000 clones, 86% of which appear only once. Source material: PBMCs. The receptors come from a woman aged 18-35 years in good health and CMV-seronegative. The CDR3 runs from the conserved cysteine through the conserved F or W. Fields, in order: V gene, J gene, clone size, D gene, CDR3 protein, CDR3 DNA. D genes are given only for firm matches. A row's size may be missing; if present it is once, few, many or a size class.

V gene: TRBV27
J gene: TRBJ2-5
clone size: NA
D gene: TRBD2
CDR3 protein: CASSHMTSDKQETQYF
CDR3 DNA: TGTGCCAGCAGTCACATGACTAGCGACAAGCAAGAGACCCAGTACTTC

V gene: TRBV5-4
J gene: TRBJ2-3
clone size: NA
D gene: TRBD2
CDR3 protein: CASSLSSREGPNSQYF
CDR3 DNA: TGTGCCAGCAGCTTATCCTCGCGGGAGGGCCCTAATTCGCAGTATTTT

V gene: TRBV7-8
J gene: TRBJ1-5
clone size: NA
D gene: NA
CDR3 protein: CASSFTGVQPQHF
CDR3 DNA: TGTGCCAGCAGCTTTACGGGGGTACAGCCCCAGCATTTT

V gene: TRBV27
J gene: TRBJ2-7
clone size: NA
D gene: NA
CDR3 protein: CASSFSSDAGGEQYF
CDR3 DNA: TGTGCCAGCAGTTTCTCCTCGGATGCCGGGGGCGAGCAGTACTTC

V gene: TRBV11-2
J gene: TRBJ2-5
clone size: NA
D gene: NA
CDR3 protein: CASSSGPSSQETQYF
CDR3 DNA: TGTGCCAGCAGCTCGGGTCCAAGCTCCCAAGAGACCCAGTACTTC

V gene: TRBV4-1
J gene: TRBJ1-2
clone size: NA
D gene: NA
CDR3 protein: CASSQAVSGRNYGYTF
CDR3 DNA: TGCGCCAGCAGCCAGGCCGTCTCGGGGAGAAACTATGGCTACACCTTC

V gene: TRBV18
J gene: TRBJ2-7
clone size: NA
D gene: NA
CDR3 protein: CASSPRRSDEQYF
CDR3 DNA: TGTGCCAGCTCACCACGGAGAAGCGACGAGCAGTACTTC

V gene: TRBV11-1
J gene: TRBJ2-2
clone size: once
D gene: NA
CDR3 protein: CASSLNGANTGELFF
CDR3 DNA: TGTGCCAGCAGCTTAAACGGGGCGAACACCGGGGAGCTGTTTTTT

V gene: TRBV5-6
J gene: TRBJ2-2
clone size: NA
D gene: NA
CDR3 protein: CASSHPVSGFTGELFF
CDR3 DNA: TGTGCCAGCAGTCATCCGGTTTCGGGGTTCACCGGGGAGCTGTTTTTT

V gene: TRBV10-3
J gene: TRBJ2-7
clone size: few
D gene: TRBD1
CDR3 protein: CAISVLGQFYEQYF
CDR3 DNA: TGTGCCATCAGTGTGCTGGGACAGTTCTACGAGCAGTACTTC

V gene: TRBV7-9
J gene: TRBJ2-7
clone size: NA
D gene: TRBD2
CDR3 protein: CASSLPAGGNEQYF
CDR3 DNA: TGTGCCAGCAGCTTACCAGCGGGAGGCAACGAGCAGTACTTC

V gene: TRBV19
J gene: TRBJ1-1
clone size: NA
D gene: NA
CDR3 protein: CASSIQVNTEAFF
CDR3 DNA: TGTGCCAGTAGTATTCAGGTGAACACTGAAGCTTTCTTT

V gene: TRBV21-1
J gene: TRBJ2-7
clone size: NA
D gene: NA
CDR3 protein: CASSNLSAPGQAKTYEQYF
CDR3 DNA: TGTGCCAGCAGCAATCTAAGCGCCCCGGGACAGGCAAAAACCTACGAGCAGTACTTC

V gene: TRBV27
J gene: TRBJ2-2
clone size: NA
D gene: TRBD1
CDR3 protein: CASSEAGGGTGELFF
CDR3 DNA: TGTGCCAGCAGCGAGGCAGGGGGCGGCACCGGGGAGCTGTTTTTT

V gene: TRBV27
J gene: TRBJ2-7
clone size: NA
D gene: NA
CDR3 protein: CASSFQGSYEQYF
CDR3 DNA: TGTGCCAGCAGTTTCCAGGGGAGCTACGAGCAGTACTTC

V gene: TRBV28
J gene: TRBJ1-2
clone size: NA
D gene: NA
CDR3 protein: CASSLWGPGYTF
CDR3 DNA: TGTGCCAGCAGTTTATGGGGGCCTGGCTACACCTTC

V gene: TRBV6-1
J gene: TRBJ1-5
clone size: once
D gene: TRBD1
CDR3 protein: CASRETGGSNQPQHF
CDR3 DNA: TGTGCCAGCAGGGAGACAGGGGGCAGCAATCAGCCCCAGCATTTT

V gene: TRBV29-1
J gene: TRBJ2-5
clone size: NA
D gene: TRBD1
CDR3 protein: CSGDRGRETQYF
CDR3 DNA: TGCAGCGGCGACAGGGGACGAGAGACCCAGTACTTC

V gene: TRBV2
J gene: TRBJ2-3
clone size: NA
D gene: TRBD1
CDR3 protein: CASTTRQGASDTQYF
CDR3 DNA: TGTGCCAGCACTACCCGACAGGGGGCGTCAGATACGCAGTATTTT

V gene: TRBV27
J gene: TRBJ2-1
clone size: NA
D gene: NA
CDR3 protein: CASGIYVTGFSYNEQFF
CDR3 DNA: TGTGCCAGCGGAATCTACGTTACGGGGTTCTCCTACAATGAGCAGTTCTTC

V gene: TRBV18
J gene: TRBJ1-1
clone size: once
D gene: TRBD1
CDR3 protein: CASSPTQGAEAFF
CDR3 DNA: TGTGCCAGCTCACCAACTCAGGGGGCTGAAGCTTTCTTT

V gene: TRBV19
J gene: TRBJ2-7
clone size: once
D gene: NA
CDR3 protein: CASSIGHEQYF
CDR3 DNA: TGTGCCAGTAGTATTGGGCACGAGCAGTACTTC

V gene: TRBV27
J gene: TRBJ2-7
clone size: NA
D gene: TRBD2
CDR3 protein: CASRTGTSGGGEQYF
CDR3 DNA: TGTGCCAGCAGAACGGGGACTAGCGGTGGGGGGGAGCAGTACTTC